These 5 T cell receptor beta chains share one sample of origin, sequenced in a study of blood T cell repertoires in COVID-19 (dated by TCRdb to about 2020). Libraries were made using the immunoSEQ multiplex PCR assay. Drawn from immuneACCESS, this table holds only the in-frame rearrangements with V and J called that TCRdb kept. Clones are partly lost; checked studies trace under half to an unresolved V gene and leave the rest unexplained. This sample is represented by fewer than 650,000 clones; 85% to 90% of them were singletons. The ten most abundant clones make up roughly 8% of the sample. The sequenced sample consisted of peripheral blood. These receptors came from a woman aged 50 to 65 with COVID-19, enrolled during active disease.

The V and J genes are TRBV29-1 and TRBJ2-1, with TRBD2 matching over 8 bases. Germline CDR1 reads SQVTM; CDR2 reads ANQGSEA. The V gene end was trimmed by 2 bases and the J gene end by 4 bases; junction bases not matched to a gene: 7. The CDR3 has 15 amino acids. CDR3 nucleotides: TGCAGCGTTGAATCGGGCGCGGGGGGATACAATGAGCAGTTCTTC. This sequence encodes CSVESGAGGYNEQFF.

The chain carries TRBV7-2 and TRBJ2-5; tentatively, D is TRBD2 (6 bases). The CDR3 spans 14 residues. Looked up from germline, CDR1 is SGHTA and CDR2 is FQGNSA. Trimming left V 3 bases short and J 3 bases short, with 11 bases between. CDR3 nucleotides: TGTGCCAGCAGCTTCGAATCGGGGGAAGAGACCCAGTACTTC. Protein: CASSFESGEETQYF.

V gene TRBV6-2 or TRBV6-3 combines with J gene TRBJ1-1, with D possibly being TRBD1 (5 bases). The CDR3 has 17 amino acids. Trimming removed 2 bases at V and 4 bases at J, with 20 bases between. Germline CDR1 MNHEY, CDR2 SVGEGT. Written as DNA, the CDR3 is TGTGCCAGCAGTTACACAGACCTCAGGGAGGCAGGCACTGAAGCTTTCTTT. It is translated as CASSYTDLREAGTEAFF.

The CDR3 region is CASSQDPHNYGYTF. CDR3 bases: TGCGCCAGCAGCCAAGATCCCCATAACTATGGCTACACCTTC. This rearrangement joins TRBV4-1 to TRBJ1-2; D is uncertain. V was clipped by 0 bases and J by 1 base, with 6 bases between them. There are 14 residues in the CDR3. The germline V gene encodes CDR1 MGHRA and CDR2 YSYEKL.

This clone was detected only a few times. V gene TRBV2 combines with J gene TRBJ2-1; TRBD2 matches 10 bases. J lost 5 bases, V lost 4 bases, and 5 bases had no gene match. The CDR3 has 15 amino acids. The germline V gene has CDR1 SNHLY and CDR2 FYNNEI. This CDR3 is CASSGGLAGDNEQFF. The CDR3 nucleotides are TGTGCCAGCAGTGGTGGGCTAGCGGGAGACAATGAGCAGTTCTTC.